The 30 T cell receptor beta chains in this list originate from one sample, sequenced in a study of cytomegalovirus exposure and HLA in healthy donors. Primers for the PCR totalled 60 Vbeta and 13 Jbeta. Sequencing was performed with immunoSEQ multiplex PCR; in TCRdb, only in-frame clones are kept and a portion is missing. The sample has some 180,000 clones, about 80% seen once; the top ten hold less than 2%. The sequenced sample consisted of PBMCs. The receptor set was obtained from a woman in her twenties or thirties in good health and CMV-seronegative.

The gene calls are TRBV2 and TRBJ1-3; unclear D gene. CDR1 SNHLY and CDR2 FYNNEI come from the germline V gene. V was trimmed by 5 bases and J by 0 bases, leaving 11 bases between them. CDR3 length equals 15 residues. The CDR3 sequence: CASSKIASSGNTIYF. CDR3 coding DNA: TGTGCCAGCAGTAAAATAGCCAGCTCTGGAAACACCATATATTTT.

This clone has more than one count but fewer than ten. The chain combines TRBV7-2 with TRBJ2-7; no clear D. The CDR3 consists of 17 residues. The V end was cut by 1 base, the J end by 0 bases, with 16 bases between. Germline lookup yields CDR1 SGHTA and CDR2 FQGNSA. In DNA, the CDR3 is TGTGCCAGCAGCTTAGGGGCCTTATTCCGGCACTCCTACGAGCAGTACTTC. It translates to CASSLGALFRHSYEQYF.

The chain couples TRBV5-1 to TRBJ2-1, with TRBD1 matching 7 bases. Germline trimming cut 0 bases from V and 3 bases from J; bases unmatched to any gene: 3. The CDR3 spans 15 residues. The germline gives CDR1 SGHRS, CDR2 YFSETQ. Here the CDR3 reads CASSLDSGGYNEQFF. CDR3 coding DNA: TGCGCCAGCAGCTTGGATTCAGGGGGCTACAATGAGCAGTTCTTC.

A note on this clone: One junction end disagrees with the germline gene, perhaps due to a read error. This rearrangement joins TRBV7-7 to TRBJ2-3; TRBD2 aligns across 10 bases. This CDR3 spans 14 amino acids. Germline CDR1 and CDR2: SSHAT and FNYEAQ (reference sequence). The CDR3 here is CASSFSGGHDTQYF. Here the CDR3 DNA reads TGTGCTAGCAGCTTTAGCGGGGGGCACGATACGCAGTATTTT.

Only one count was recorded for this clone. The V and J genes are TRBV7-9 and TRBJ1-1; 7 nucleotides line up with TRBD1. CDR3 length equals 15 residues. Germline V gene sequence: CDR1 SEHNR, CDR2 FQNEAQ (reference sequence). Unmatched junction bases numbered 7, after V lost 5 bases and J lost 1 base. In nucleotides, the CDR3 is TGTGCCAGCAGCACCCGACAGGGAGCGAACACTGAAGCTTTCTTT. Amino acids: CASSTRQGANTEAFF.

V gene TRBV7-6 combines with J gene TRBJ1-4, with 7 bases fitting TRBD1. This CDR3 is built from 14 residues. The junction had 6 bases not matched to a gene; V was cut back by 4 bases and J by 7 bases. The germline V gene encodes CDR1 SGHVS and CDR2 FNYEAQ. CDR3 nucleotides: TGTGCCAGCAGCTCACCACAGGGGTCTGAAAAACTGTTTTTT. Translating gives CASSSPQGSEKLFF.

The chain employs TRBV7-2 and TRBJ1-2, with 9 bases fitting TRBD1. CDR1 SGHTA and CDR2 FQGNSA come from the germline V gene. This CDR3 spans 17 amino acids. Trimming cost V 1 base and J 4 bases; bases outside gene matches: 10. Written as DNA, the CDR3 is TGTGCCAGCAGCTTAGGGGGCCGACAGGGGGTTTTCTATGGCTACACCTTC. Its protein product is CASSLGGRQGVFYGYTF.

V gene TRBV2 combines with J gene TRBJ1-5; 10 bases are a match to TRBD1. V shed 1 base, J shed 5 bases, and the junction held 2 bases outside the gene matches. The CDR3 sequence is 15 residues long. Germline V gene data show CDR1 as SNHLY and CDR2 as FYNNEI. This chain's CDR3 is CASSEGGTGDQPQHF. Here the CDR3 DNA reads TGTGCCAGCAGTGAAGGGGGGACAGGGGATCAGCCCCAGCATTTT.

This clone occurred a few times. The CDR3 spells CASSYESQVSYNEQFF. The CDR3 region has the DNA TGTGCCAGCAGTTACGAGAGTCAAGTCTCCTACAATGAGCAGTTCTTC. The V call is TRBV6-5, the J call TRBJ2-1, with D unclear. V lost 2 bases, J lost 0 bases, and 11 bases lay in between. The CDR3 covers 16 residues. From germline, CDR1 is MNHEY and CDR2 SVGAGI.

The chain carries TRBV5-1 and TRBJ2-7; 8 bases map to TRBD1. The CDR3 sequence is 15 residues long. V shed 0 bases and J 3 bases; nucleotides not matched to a gene: 5. Germline V lookup: CDR1 SGHRS, CDR2 YFSETQ. CDR3 DNA: TGCGCCAGCAGCTTGGATCAGGGGGCCTACTACGAGCAGTACTTC. Translating gives CASSLDQGAYYEQYF.

V usage is TRBV15 and J usage is TRBJ2-5, with D maybe TRBD2 (7 bases). Trimming took off 0 bases at V and 7 bases at J, with 18 bases between the two ends. CDR1 is LNHNV and CDR2 is YYDKDF in the germline V gene (reference sequence). The length of the CDR3 is 16 residues. Here the CDR3 reads CATSRDWGGPPGTQYF. CDR3 coding DNA: TGTGCCACCAGCAGAGATTGGGGGGGGCCCCCGGGGACCCAGTACTTC.

The genes are TRBV11-2 and TRBJ2-3, with 7 bases that match TRBD2. V trimming: 4 bases; J trimming: 6 bases; junction bases outside the gene matches: 1. CDR3 length: 12 amino acids. Per germline, CDR1 SGHAT and CDR2 FQNNGV. CDR3 bases: TGTGCCAGCAGCTGGGGGGGGGATACGCAGTATTTT. It codes for CASSWGGDTQYF. Variable domain in full (rest from reference TRBV11-2 and TRBJ2-3): EAGVAQSPRYKIIEKRQSVAFWCNPISGHATLYWYQQILGQGPKLLIQFQNNGVVDDSQLPKDRFSAERLKGVDSTLKIQPAKLEDSAVYLCASSWGGDTQYFGPGTRLTVL.

This sequence joins TRBV18 and TRBJ1-4; 8 nucleotides line up with TRBD1. The V gene's germline CDR1 is KGHSH and CDR2 LQKENI. Unmatched junction bases numbered 4, after V lost 2 bases and J lost 8 bases. This CDR3 region has 14 residues. CDR3 nucleotide sequence: TGTGCCAGCTCACCAACAGGGGGTGAGGAAAAACTGTTTTTT. This codes for CASSPTGGEEKLFF.

The chain has TRBV19 and TRBJ1-2, with a tentative D call TRBD1 (5 bases). Germline lookup yields CDR1 LNHDA and CDR2 SQIVND (reference sequence). The V end was cut by 3 bases, the J end by 2 bases, with 7 bases between. CDR3 size: 13 residues. The CDR3 DNA sequence: TGTGCCAGTAGTATCGACAGCAACTATGGCTACACCTTC. Protein product: CASSIDSNYGYTF.

V and J are TRBV30 and TRBJ1-5; D is possibly TRBD1 (6 bases). Per germline, CDR1 GTSNPN and CDR2 SVGIG (reference sequence). CDR3 size: 20 residues. V was cut by 2 bases and J by 4 bases, with 30 bases left in between. CDR3 nucleotide sequence: TGTGCCTGGAGTCCTCCTACAGGGAGTGCCTTCCGAAGGGGGAATCAGCCCCAGCATTTT. This sequence encodes CAWSPPTGSAFRRGNQPQHF.

On this clone itself: The sample has other DNA sequences that encode this CDR3 too. The V gene is TRBV18, the J gene TRBJ1-1, with D perhaps matching TRBD1 (5 bases). The germline gives CDR1 KGHSH, CDR2 LQKENI. The CDR3 is made up of 12 amino acids. With 2 bases removed from V and 8 bases from J, the gap between germline ends came to 9 bases. CDR3 sequence (DNA): TGTGCCAGCTCACCAACGGGGGACGAAGCTTTCTTT. This encodes CASSPTGDEAFF.

The J gene is TRBJ2-3, the V gene TRBV2; TRBD2 agrees at 11 bases. The trim removed 7 bases at V and 1 base at J, leaving 4 bases unmatched. Germline CDR1 is SNHLY and CDR2 is FYNNEI. The CDR3 sequence is 15 residues long. The CDR3 nucleotides are TGTGCCAGCACCAATAGCGGGGGGGGCACAGATACGCAGTATTTT. It specifies CASTNSGGGTDTQYF.

There are a few counts of this clone. The rearrangement links TRBV1 to TRBJ1-2; TRBD1 is the table's D call and was not checked against the DNA. TRBV1 constitutes a pseudogene. The CDR3 has 15 amino acids. CDR3 coding DNA: TGCACCAGCAGCCAAGCGACAGGGAGGAACTATGGCTACACCTTC. Translating gives CTSSQATGRNYGYTF.

The V and J genes are TRBV29-1 and TRBJ2-7, with TRBD1 matching 8 bases. V lost 6 bases, J lost 3 bases, and 7 bases stayed unmatched. The CDR3 is 13 residues long. Germline values: CDR1 SQVTM, CDR2 ANQGSEA. The CDR3 DNA is TGCAGCGTAGAACATGGACAGGGCTACGAGCAGTACTTC. It is translated as CSVEHGQGYEQYF.

The rearrangement uses TRBV5-1 and TRBJ2-1, with 7 bases identical to TRBD2. The CDR3 extends over 14 amino acids. Germline assignment: CDR1 SGHRS and CDR2 YFSETQ. J was trimmed by 6 bases and V by 4 bases; bases with no gene match: 7. This chain's CDR3 is CASSPPGTINEQFF. CDR3 nucleotides: TGCGCCAGCAGCCCCCCCGGGACTATCAATGAGCAGTTCTTC.

The chain recombines TRBV5-1 with TRBJ2-1; TRBD2 agrees at 13 bases. The CDR3 is 15 residues long. The V gene end was trimmed by 4 bases and the J gene end by 12 bases; junction bases not matched to a gene: 10. Germline CDR1 reads SGHRS; CDR2 reads YFSETQ. The CDR3 sequence: CASSITSGGGSRQFF. DNA for the CDR3: TGCGCCAGCAGCATAACTAGCGGGGGGGGATCTAGGCAGTTCTTC.

J is TRBJ1-4 and V is TRBV14; possibly TRBD1 for D (6 bases). The V and J ends lost 9 bases and 8 bases respectively, with 19 bases between them. Germline loops: CDR1 SGHDN, CDR2 FVKESK. This CDR3 spans 14 amino acids. The CDR3 DNA reads TGTGCCAGTTCCAGGGGATCGGACGACGAAAAACTGTTTTTT. Its translation: CASSRGSDDEKLFF.

For this clone: The identical CDR3 is also encoded by other nucleotide sequences in the sample. The V call is TRBV15, the J call TRBJ1-6, with 8 nucleotides matching TRBD1. Germline V CDR1 and CDR2: LNHNV, YYDKDF (reference sequence). V was clipped by 1 base and J by 6 bases; unmatched bases: 5. CDR3 length equals 16 residues. The CDR3 nucleotides read TGTGCCACCAGCAGAGCGACAGGGGTTGGTAATTCACCCCTCCACTTT. Protein sequence: CATSRATGVGNSPLHF.

CDR3 region: CASSAQVSNDEQYF. DNA of the CDR3: TGTGCCAGCAGCGCGCAAGTGAGCAACGACGAGCAGTACTTC. The rearrangement joins TRBV9 to TRBJ2-7; D is unclear. The CDR3 sequence is 14 residues long. The ends were cut back, 3 bases at V and 5 bases at J, with 15 bases in the middle. CDR1 is SGDLS and CDR2 is YYNGEE in the germline V gene.

The chain recombines TRBV28 with TRBJ1-2; 7 bases align to TRBD1. The CDR3 covers 14 residues. Germline lookup yields CDR1 MDHEN and CDR2 SYDVKM. Trimming removed 8 bases from V and 4 bases from J; junction bases left unmatched: 10. CDR3 sequence: CASGPHRDSYGYTF. In DNA, the CDR3 is TGTGCCAGCGGACCACACCGGGACAGCTATGGCTACACCTTC.

The V and J genes are TRBV30 and TRBJ1-2; D is perhaps TRBD1 (5 bases). CDR1 is GTSNPN and CDR2 is SVGIG in the germline V gene (reference sequence). The CDR3 covers 13 residues. V was trimmed by 5 bases and J by 6 bases, leaving 16 bases between them. In nucleotides, the CDR3 is TGTGCCTGGGACGGGGGGGGGAGGAATGGCTACACCTTC. Amino acids: CAWDGGGRNGYTF.

This chain connects TRBV15 to TRBJ2-7; D uncertain. This CDR3 spans 15 amino acids. The germline V and J ends were trimmed by 0 bases and 5 bases, with 14 bases remaining between them. In germline, CDR1 is LNHNV, CDR2 YYDKDF (reference sequence). CDR3 coding DNA: TGTGCCACCAGCAGAGAACCAGGATGGCGCAACGAGCAGTACTTC. Translated, it gives CATSREPGWRNEQYF.

The chain is built from TRBV7-8 and TRBJ1-6; D possibly corresponds to TRBD1 (6 bases). CDR3 length: 16 residues. Germline V gene data show CDR1 as SGHVS and CDR2 as FQNEAQ. The germline V and J ends were trimmed by 5 bases and 4 bases, with 15 bases remaining between them. CDR3 in amino acids: CASSPDSGIYNSPLHF. In nucleotides, the CDR3 is TGTGCCAGCAGCCCGGACAGCGGTATTTATAATTCACCCCTCCACTTT. The full variable domain, completed using reference TRBV7-8 and TRBJ1-6, is GAGVSQSPRYKVAKRGQDVALRCDPISGHVSLFWYQQALGQGPEFLTYFQNEAQLDKSGLPSDRFFAERPEGSVSTLKIQRTQQEDSAVYLCASSPDSGIYNSPLHFGNGTRLTVT.

The chain links TRBV14 to TRBJ2-3; D is possibly TRBD2 (6 bases). Germline lookup yields CDR1 SGHDN and CDR2 FVKESK. This CDR3 is 14 amino acids long. V lost 4 bases to trimming and J lost 1 base, with 9 bases between them. The CDR3 DNA sequence: TGTGCCAGCAGCCGACGCGGGGGCACAGATACGCAGTATTTT. Its protein is CASSRRGGTDTQYF.

This clone has only a few counts. J is TRBJ1-1 and V is TRBV6-5, with TRBD1 as a possible D gene (5 bases). The CDR3 totals 15 residues. Trimming pared 0 bases from V and 4 bases from J, leaving 12 bases between. CDR1 and CDR2 (germline): MNHEY, SVGAGI. CDR3 sequence (DNA): TGTGCCAGCAGTTACTCGCCAGGGTTAGGCACTGAAGCTTTCTTT. This codes for CASSYSPGLGTEAFF.